This is a list of T cell receptor beta chains from one sample in a study of vaccination effects on CD4 cells after COVID-19. No cognate antigen is known for these TCRs. Only in-frame clones appear in the TCRdb table, and some are missing; sequencing was by immunoSEQ multiplex PCR. The repertoire holds about 63,000 clones, with approximately 75% as singletons. The sample consisted of CD4+ T cells from PBMCs cultured with HCoV-OC43 spike peptides, taken before COVID-19 vaccination. The receptor set was obtained from a human donor who received a COVID-19 vaccine. Both conserved end residues are part of each CDR3.

V | CDR3
TRBV7-2 | CASSLTHSSQETQYF
TRBV5-1 | CASSLDGDGELFF
TRBV6-6 | CASSPHDRQNTEAFF
TRBV7-2 | CASSLQAQRGTDTQYF
TRBV12-3/TRBV12-4 | CASSLRGNTEAFF
TRBV10-2 | CASTRNGASYNEQFF
TRBV7-2 | CASSISGGLTGELFF
TRBV28 | CASMAHSNTEAFF
TRBV9 | CASSPGQEHISGANVLTF
TRBV18 | CASSPPAGSPLHF
TRBV29-1 | CSGGSGTGGPGETQYF
TRBV2 | CASSDGRAKNIQYF
TRBV7-2 | CASSTRGTTDTQYF
TRBV5-5 | CASSLGQVGDTQYF
TRBV2 | CASSVLDRGTDTQYF
TRBV6-6 | CASSGSGGIPLSYNEQFF
TRBV19 | CASSIFGSGAQPQHF
TRBV4-2 | CASSRTGQGGSPLHF
TRBV10-3 | CAISDPTGLNTEAFF
TRBV6-5 | CASSSGTGGGQPQHF